This T cell receptor beta chain is from a study of T cell responses to AZD1222 COVID-19 vaccine. Study as a whole: Analyses pooled second doses at about 4 or about 12 weeks. Study-wide results and caveats: Spike-specific TCR breadth and depth went up after people got two AZD1222 doses. Mapped onto spike, vaccine-associated CD4 TCRs spanned it and were dominant at 160-218 and 743-854. Donor demographics were predominantly white British with a female majority; clonal diversity may be underestimated.

The germline V gene has CDR1 PRHDT and CDR2 FYEKMQ (reference sequence). V lost 2 bases, J lost 9 bases, and 4 bases stayed unmatched. This CDR3 is 14 amino acids long. For this clone: What it recognizes is unknown.

Data came from immunoSEQ multiplex PCR; TCRdb stores just in-frame clones and leaves some out. Among roughly 100,000 clones listed, roughly 91% were seen once. The clonotype originates from an adult in good health. Sequences were derived from peripheral blood, sampled on day 0 of AZD1222 vaccination. The chain recombines TRBV13 with TRBJ1-4; 9 nucleotides match TRBD1. The CDR3 region is CASSLQTGGQKLFF. CDR3 bases: TGTGCCAGCAGCTTACAAACAGGGGGCCAAAAACTGTTTTTT.